This T cell receptor (beta chain) was retrieved from a study of STAT3 mutations in large granular lymphocyte leukemia. Study background: Among longitudinally sequenced T-LGLL patients, roughly half had canonical activating STAT3 mutations detected. More than half of T-LGLL patients received immunosuppressive therapy. Findings and limits, study-wide: Every T-cell large granular lymphocyte leukemia patient had at least one immunodominant TCR beta clonotype. Persisting codominant clonotypes may have hidden a small pathogenic clone. After therapy, about 35% of the 18 patients switched clonotypes, all new clones STAT3 wild type.

Measured with immunoSEQ multiplex PCR; TCRdb has only the in-frame clones, and not every one. The profile shows over 10,000 clones, 81% of them singletons. For this clone: Its antigen is currently unknown.

The receptor was derived from a man aged 55 to 70 with T-cell large granular lymphocyte leukemia. Some clones in this sample may be carry-over from other donors' samples. Specimen: peripheral blood mononuclear cells.

The CDR3 reads CASSSQTGNTEAFF. CDR3 nucleotides: TGCGCCAGCAGCTCACAAACAGGGAATACTGAAGCTTTCTTT. V and J are TRBV5-1 and TRBJ1-1; a weak D match, TRBD1 (6 bases). Germline V gives CDR1 SGHRS, CDR2 YFSETQ. V was pared by 3 bases and J by 5 bases, with 14 bases between. The CDR3 runs to 14 residues.